This T cell receptor (beta chain) derives from a study of PD-1 blockade in classical Hodgkin lymphoma. Study-wide results and caveats: Factors driving the repertoire differences, possibly disease activity or prior therapy, remain undefined.

In the case of this clone: Its antigen is as yet unknown.

Clones were sequenced by immunoSEQ multiplex PCR, and TCRdb holds only the in-frame ones, with some missing. Seen here are more than 30,000 clones, more than 60% observed once, and the top ten hold roughly 9.8%. This sample's time point: cycle 4 day 1 (C4D1), after five to seven weeks of nivolumab. All the patients suffered relapse after autologous stem cell transplantation, and brentuximab vedotin exposure differed. CDR3 length: 12 amino acids. Germline V gene lookup returns CDR1 MNHNY and CDR2 SVGAGI (reference sequence). V was pared by 5 bases and J by 6 bases, with 11 bases between. The receptor's source is a human donor with classical Hodgkin lymphoma. The sample consisted of peripheral blood mononuclear cells (PBMCs), taken before the fourth cycle of nivolumab. The chain uses TRBV6-6 and TRBJ2-7; D perhaps matches TRBD2 (5 bases). CDR3 sequence (DNA): TGTGCCAGCAGTCAAGTCGGGGTCGAGCAGTACTTC. It specifies CASSQVGVEQYF.